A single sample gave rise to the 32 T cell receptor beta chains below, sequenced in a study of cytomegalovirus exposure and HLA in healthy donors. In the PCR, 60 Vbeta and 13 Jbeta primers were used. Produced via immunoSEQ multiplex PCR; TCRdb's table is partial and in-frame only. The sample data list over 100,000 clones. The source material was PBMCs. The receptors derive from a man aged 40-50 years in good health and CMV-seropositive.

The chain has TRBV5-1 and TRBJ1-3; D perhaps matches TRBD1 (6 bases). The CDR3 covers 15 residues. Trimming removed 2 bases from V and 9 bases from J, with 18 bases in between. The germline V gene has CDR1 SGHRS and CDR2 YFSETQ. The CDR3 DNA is TGCGCCAGCAGCTTAGGACAGCCTCCGAGGGGCACCATATATTTT. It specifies CASSLGQPPRGTIYF.

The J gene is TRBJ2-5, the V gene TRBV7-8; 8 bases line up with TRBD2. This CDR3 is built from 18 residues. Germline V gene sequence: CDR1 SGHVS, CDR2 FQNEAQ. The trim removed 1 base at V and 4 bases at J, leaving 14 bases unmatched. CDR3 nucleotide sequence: TGTGCCAGCAGCTTAGTTGTGCCAGCGGGAGTTGTTGCAGAGACCCAGTACTTC. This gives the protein CASSLVVPAGVVAETQYF.

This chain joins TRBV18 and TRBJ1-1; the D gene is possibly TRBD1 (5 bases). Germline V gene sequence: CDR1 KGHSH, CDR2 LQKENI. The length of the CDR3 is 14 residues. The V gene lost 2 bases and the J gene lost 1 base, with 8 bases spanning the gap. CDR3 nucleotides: TGTGCCAGCTCACCAGGGGCGAAGAACACTGAAGCTTTCTTT. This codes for CASSPGAKNTEAFF. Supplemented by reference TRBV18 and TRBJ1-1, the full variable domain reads NAGVMQNPRHLVRRRGQEARLRCSPMKGHSHVYWYRQLPEEGLKFMVYLQKENIIDESGMPKERFSAEFPKEGPSILRIQQVVRGDSAAYFCASSPGAKNTEAFFGQGTRLTVV.

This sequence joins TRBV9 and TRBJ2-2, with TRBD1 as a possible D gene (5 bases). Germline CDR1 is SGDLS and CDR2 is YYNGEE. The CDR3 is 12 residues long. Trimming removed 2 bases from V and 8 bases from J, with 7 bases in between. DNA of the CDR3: TGTGCCAGCAGCGTGCAGGGTGGGGAGCTGTTTTTT. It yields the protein CASSVQGGELFF.

The CDR3 DNA sequence: TGTGCCAGCAGTTCTCCGACAGGGTCCCGGAACACTGAAGCTTTCTTT. Protein product: CASSSPTGSRNTEAFF. The V call is TRBV27, the J call TRBJ1-1; the match to TRBD1 covers 7 bases. The CDR3 has 16 amino acids. Germline CDR1 reads MNHEY; CDR2 reads SMNVEV (reference sequence). The trim removed 4 bases at V and 1 base at J, leaving 9 bases unmatched.

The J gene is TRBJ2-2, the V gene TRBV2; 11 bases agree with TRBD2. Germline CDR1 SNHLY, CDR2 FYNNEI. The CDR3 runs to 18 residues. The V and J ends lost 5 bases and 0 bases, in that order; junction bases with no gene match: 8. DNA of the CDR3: TGTGCCAGCAGTAGGACGGGACTAGCGGTCGCGAACACCGGGGAGCTGTTTTTT. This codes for CASSRTGLAVANTGELFF.

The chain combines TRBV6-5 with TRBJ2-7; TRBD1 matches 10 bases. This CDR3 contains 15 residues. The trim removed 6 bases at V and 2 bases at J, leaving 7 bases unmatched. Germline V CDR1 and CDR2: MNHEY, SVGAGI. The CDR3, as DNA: TGTGCCAGCAGCTACCGGGACAGGGGAACCTACGAGCAGTACTTC. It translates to CASSYRDRGTYEQYF.

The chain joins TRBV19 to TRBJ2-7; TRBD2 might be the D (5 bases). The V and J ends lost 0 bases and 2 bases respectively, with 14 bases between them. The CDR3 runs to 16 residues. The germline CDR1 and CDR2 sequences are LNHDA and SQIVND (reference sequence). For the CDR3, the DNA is TGTGCCAGTAGTATAGATCCAAGGCAGCGGACCTACGAGCAGTACTTC. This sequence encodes CASSIDPRQRTYEQYF.

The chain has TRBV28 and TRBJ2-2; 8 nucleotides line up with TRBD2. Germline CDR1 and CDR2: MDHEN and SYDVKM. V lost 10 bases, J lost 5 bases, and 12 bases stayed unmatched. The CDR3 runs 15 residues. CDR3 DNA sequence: TGTGCCACGGCCACCTCCGGACTAGCTACCGGGGAGCTGTTTTTT. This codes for CATATSGLATGELFF.

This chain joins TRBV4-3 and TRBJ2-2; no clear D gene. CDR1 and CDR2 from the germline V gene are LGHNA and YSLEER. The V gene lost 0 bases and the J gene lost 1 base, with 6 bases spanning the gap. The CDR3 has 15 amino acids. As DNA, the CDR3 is TGCGCCAGCAGCCAAGAGTGGCAGAACACCGGGGAGCTGTTTTTT. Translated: CASSQEWQNTGELFF.

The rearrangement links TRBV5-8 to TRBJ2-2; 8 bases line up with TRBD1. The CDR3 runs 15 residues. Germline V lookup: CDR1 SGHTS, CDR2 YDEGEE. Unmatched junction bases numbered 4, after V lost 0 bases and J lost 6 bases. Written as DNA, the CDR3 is TGTGCCAGCAGCTTGGACAGGGGGAAGTCCGGGGAGCTGTTTTTT. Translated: CASSLDRGKSGELFF.

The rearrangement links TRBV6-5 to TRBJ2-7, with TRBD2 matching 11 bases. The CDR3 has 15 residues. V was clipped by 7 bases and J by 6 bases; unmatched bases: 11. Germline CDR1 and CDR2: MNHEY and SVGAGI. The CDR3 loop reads CASTQVRTSGGEQYF. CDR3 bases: TGTGCCAGCACCCAAGTTCGAACTAGCGGGGGCGAGCAGTACTTC.

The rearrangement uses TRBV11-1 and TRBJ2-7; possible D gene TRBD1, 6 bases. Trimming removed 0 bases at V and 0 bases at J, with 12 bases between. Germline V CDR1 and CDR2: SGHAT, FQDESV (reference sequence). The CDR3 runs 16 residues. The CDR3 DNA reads TGTGCCAGCAGCTTAGCTCCCGACAGGTTCTCCTACGAGCAGTACTTC. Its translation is CASSLAPDRFSYEQYF.

The CDR3 is CASSFSSGRTDTQYF. CDR3 in DNA: TGTGCCAGCAGTTTCAGTAGCGGGAGAACGGATACGCAGTATTTT. The genes are TRBV27 and TRBJ2-3; 9 positions match TRBD2. The J segment lost 6 bases and the V segment lost 3 bases, leaving 7 bases of the junction unmatched. Looked up from germline, CDR1 is MNHEY and CDR2 is SMNVEV (reference sequence). The CDR3 totals 15 residues.

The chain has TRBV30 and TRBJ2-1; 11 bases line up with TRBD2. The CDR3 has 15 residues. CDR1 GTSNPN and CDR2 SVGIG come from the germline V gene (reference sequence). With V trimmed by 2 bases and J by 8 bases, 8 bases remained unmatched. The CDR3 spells CAWSYSGRAVHEQFF. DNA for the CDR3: TGTGCCTGGAGTTATAGCGGGAGGGCCGTACATGAGCAGTTCTTC.

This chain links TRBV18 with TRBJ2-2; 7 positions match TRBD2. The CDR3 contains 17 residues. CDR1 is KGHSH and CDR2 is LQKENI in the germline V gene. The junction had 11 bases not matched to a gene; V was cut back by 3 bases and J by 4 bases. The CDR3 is CASSPFAASGSTGELFF. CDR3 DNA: TGTGCCAGCTCACCGTTTGCGGCTAGCGGATCCACCGGGGAGCTGTTTTTT. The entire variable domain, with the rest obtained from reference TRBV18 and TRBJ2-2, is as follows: NAGVMQNPRHLVRRRGQEARLRCSPMKGHSHVYWYRQLPEEGLKFMVYLQKENIIDESGMPKERFSAEFPKEGPSILRIQQVVRGDSAAYFCASSPFAASGSTGELFFGEGSRLTVL.

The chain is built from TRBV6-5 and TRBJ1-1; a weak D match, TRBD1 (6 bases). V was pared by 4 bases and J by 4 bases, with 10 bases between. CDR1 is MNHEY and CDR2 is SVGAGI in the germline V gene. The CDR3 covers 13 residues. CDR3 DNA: TGTGCCAGCAGTTTACTAGGGGGCACTGAAGCTTTCTTT. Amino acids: CASSLLGGTEAFF.

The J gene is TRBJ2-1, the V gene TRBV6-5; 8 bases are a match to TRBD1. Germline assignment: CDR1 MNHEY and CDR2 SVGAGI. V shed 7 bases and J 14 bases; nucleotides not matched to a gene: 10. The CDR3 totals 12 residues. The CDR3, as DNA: TGTGCCAGCAAGGGAACAGGGGGGATTGAGTTCTTC. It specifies CASKGTGGIEFF.

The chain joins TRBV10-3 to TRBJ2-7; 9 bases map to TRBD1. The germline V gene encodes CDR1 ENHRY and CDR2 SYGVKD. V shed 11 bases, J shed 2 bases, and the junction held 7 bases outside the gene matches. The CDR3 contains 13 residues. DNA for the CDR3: TGTGCCTCAGGGACAGGGACCACCTACGAGCAGTACTTC. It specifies CASGTGTTYEQYF.

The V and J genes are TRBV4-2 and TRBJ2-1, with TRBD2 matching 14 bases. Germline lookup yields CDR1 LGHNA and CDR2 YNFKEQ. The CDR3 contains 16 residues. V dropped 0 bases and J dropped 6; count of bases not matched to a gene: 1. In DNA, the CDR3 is TGTGCCAGCAGCCAAGAGGGACTAGCGGGAGCCAATGAGCAGTTCTTC. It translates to CASSQEGLAGANEQFF.

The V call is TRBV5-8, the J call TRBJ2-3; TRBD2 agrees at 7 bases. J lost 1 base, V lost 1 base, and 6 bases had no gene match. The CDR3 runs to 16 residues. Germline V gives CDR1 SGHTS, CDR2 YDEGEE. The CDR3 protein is CASSLLGGSGTDTQYF. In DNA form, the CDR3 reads TGTGCCAGCAGCTTGCTTGGCGGGAGTGGCACAGATACGCAGTATTTT. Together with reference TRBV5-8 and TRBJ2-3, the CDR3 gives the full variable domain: EAGVTQSPTHLIKTRGQQATLRCSPISGHTSVYWYQQALGLGLQFLLWYDEGEERNRGNFPPRFSGRQFPNYSSELNVNALELEDSALYLCASSLLGGSGTDTQYFGPGTRLTVL.

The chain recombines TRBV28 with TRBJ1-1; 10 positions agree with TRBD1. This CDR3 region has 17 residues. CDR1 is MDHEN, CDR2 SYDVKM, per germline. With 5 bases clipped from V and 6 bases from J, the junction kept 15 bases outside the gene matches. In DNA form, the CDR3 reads TGTGCCAGCAGTCCTACTCGGGACAGGGGATTTTTTGCTGAAGCTTTCTTT. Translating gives CASSPTRDRGFFAEAFF. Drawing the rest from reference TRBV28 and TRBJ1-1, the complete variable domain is DVKVTQSSRYLVKRTGEKVFLECVQDMDHENMFWYRQDPGLGLRLIYFSYDVKMKEKGDIPEGYSVSREKKERFSLILESASTNQTSMYLCASSPTRDRGFFAEAFFGQGTRLTVV.

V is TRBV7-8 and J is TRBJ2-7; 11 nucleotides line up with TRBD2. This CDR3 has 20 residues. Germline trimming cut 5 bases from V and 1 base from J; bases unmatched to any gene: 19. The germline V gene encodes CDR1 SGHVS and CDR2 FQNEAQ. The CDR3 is CASSPLLIAGGPGVSYEQYF. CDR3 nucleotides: TGTGCCAGCAGCCCCCTTTTGATAGCGGGAGGGCCGGGGGTGTCCTACGAGCAGTACTTC.

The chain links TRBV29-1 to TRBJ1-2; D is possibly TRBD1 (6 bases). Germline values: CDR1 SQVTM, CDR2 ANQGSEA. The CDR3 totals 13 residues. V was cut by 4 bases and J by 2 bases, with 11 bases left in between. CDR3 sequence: CSVGEGGNYGYTF. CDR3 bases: TGCAGCGTTGGCGAGGGGGGGAACTATGGCTACACCTTC.

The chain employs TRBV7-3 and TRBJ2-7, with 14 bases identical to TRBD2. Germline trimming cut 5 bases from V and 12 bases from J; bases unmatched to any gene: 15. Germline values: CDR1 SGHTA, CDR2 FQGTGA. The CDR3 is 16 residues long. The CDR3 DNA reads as TGTGCCAGCAGCGTGCGTCCGGGACTAGCGGGAGAAAGTCTGTACTTC. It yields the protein CASSVRPGLAGESLYF.

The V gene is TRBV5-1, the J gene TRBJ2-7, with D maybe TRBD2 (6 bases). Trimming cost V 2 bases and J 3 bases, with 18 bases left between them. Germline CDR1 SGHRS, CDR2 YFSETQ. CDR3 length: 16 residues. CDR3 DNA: TGCGCCAGCAGCTTTAAGGCTAGCGCGATGGACTACGAGCAGTACTTC. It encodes CASSFKASAMDYEQYF.

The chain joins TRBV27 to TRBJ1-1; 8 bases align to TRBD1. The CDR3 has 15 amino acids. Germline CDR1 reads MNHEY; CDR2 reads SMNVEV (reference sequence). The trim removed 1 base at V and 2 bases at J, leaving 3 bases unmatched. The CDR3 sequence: CASSLLSGGNTEAFF. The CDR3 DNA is TGTGCCAGCAGTTTATTATCAGGGGGCAACACTGAAGCTTTCTTT.

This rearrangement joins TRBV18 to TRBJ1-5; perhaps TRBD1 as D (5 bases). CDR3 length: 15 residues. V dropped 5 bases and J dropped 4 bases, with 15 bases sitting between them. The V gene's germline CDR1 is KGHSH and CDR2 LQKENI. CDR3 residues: CASSVAGGGNQPQHF. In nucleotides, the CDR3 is TGTGCCAGCTCAGTGGCAGGCGGGGGAAATCAGCCCCAGCATTTT.

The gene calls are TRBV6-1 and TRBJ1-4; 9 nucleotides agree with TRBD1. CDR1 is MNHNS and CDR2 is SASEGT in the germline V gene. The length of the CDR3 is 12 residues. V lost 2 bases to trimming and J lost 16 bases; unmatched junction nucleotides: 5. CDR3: CASSENWGQGFF. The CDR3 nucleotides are TGTGCCAGCAGTGAAAATTGGGGACAGGGGTTTTTT.

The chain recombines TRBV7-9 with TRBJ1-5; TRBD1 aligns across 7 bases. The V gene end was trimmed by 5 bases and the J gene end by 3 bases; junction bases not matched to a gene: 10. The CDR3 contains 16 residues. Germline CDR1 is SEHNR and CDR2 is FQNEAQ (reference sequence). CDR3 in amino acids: CASSPGEQGYNQPQHF. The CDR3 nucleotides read TGTGCCAGCAGCCCGGGGGAACAGGGGTACAATCAGCCCCAGCATTTT.

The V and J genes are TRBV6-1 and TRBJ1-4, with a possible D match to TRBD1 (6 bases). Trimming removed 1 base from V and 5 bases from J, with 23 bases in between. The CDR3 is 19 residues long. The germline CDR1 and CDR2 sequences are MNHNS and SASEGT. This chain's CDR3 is CASSEETGGALGENEKLFF. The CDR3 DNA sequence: TGTGCCAGCAGTGAAGAAACGGGGGGGGCGCTGGGAGAGAATGAAAAACTGTTTTTT.

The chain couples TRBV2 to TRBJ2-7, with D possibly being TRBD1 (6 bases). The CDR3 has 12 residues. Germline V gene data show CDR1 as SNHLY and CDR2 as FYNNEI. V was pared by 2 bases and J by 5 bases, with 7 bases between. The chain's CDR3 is CASSERGNEQYF. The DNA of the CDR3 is TGTGCCAGCAGTGAAAGGGGGAACGAGCAGTACTTC.